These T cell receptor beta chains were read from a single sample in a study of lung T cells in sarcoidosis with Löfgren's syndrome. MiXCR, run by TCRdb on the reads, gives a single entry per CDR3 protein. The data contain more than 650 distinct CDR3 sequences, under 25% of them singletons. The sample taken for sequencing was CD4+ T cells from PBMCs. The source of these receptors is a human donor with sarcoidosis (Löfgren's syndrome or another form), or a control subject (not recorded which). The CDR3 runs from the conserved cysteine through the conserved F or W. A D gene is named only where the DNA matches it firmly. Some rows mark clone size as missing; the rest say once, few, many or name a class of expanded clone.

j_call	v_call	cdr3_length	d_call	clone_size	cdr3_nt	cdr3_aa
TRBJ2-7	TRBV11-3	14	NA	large	TGTGCCAGCCGCCCGGGGACCCGCTCCTACGAGCAGTACTTC	CASRPGTRSYEQYF
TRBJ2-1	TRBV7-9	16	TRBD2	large	TGTGCCAGCAGCTTTTTTAGCGGGGCTTCATACAATGAGCAGTTCTTC	CASSFFSGASYNEQFF
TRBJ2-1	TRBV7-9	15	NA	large	TGTGCCAGCAGCGGGGGGGACAGGACCTACAATGAGCAGTTCTTC	CASSGGDRTYNEQFF
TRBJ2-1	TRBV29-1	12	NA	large	TGCAGCGTTGCCCAGGGGGGCAATGAGCAGTTCTTC	CSVAQGGNEQFF
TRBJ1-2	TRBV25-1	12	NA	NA	TGTGCCAGCATGGGGGCGGACACTGGCTACACCTTC	CASMGADTGYTF
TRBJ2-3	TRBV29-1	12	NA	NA	TGCAGCGTTGCCACTAACACAGATACGCAGTATTTT	CSVATNTDTQYF
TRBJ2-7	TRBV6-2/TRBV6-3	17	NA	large	TGTGCCAGCAGTTACGGTGATAGCGGACTACCCTCCTACGAGCAGTACTTC	CASSYGDSGLPSYEQYF
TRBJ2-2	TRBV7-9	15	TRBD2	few	TGTGCCAGCAGCCCTCAGCGGGGGACCACCGGGGAGCTGTTTTTT	CASSPQRGTTGELFF
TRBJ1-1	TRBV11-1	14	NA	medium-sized	TGTGCCAGCAGCCCAGGGTTCATGAACACTGAAGCTTTCTTT	CASSPGFMNTEAFF
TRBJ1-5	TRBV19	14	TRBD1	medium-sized	TGTGCCAGTAATCGGGGACAGTACAATCAGCCCCAGCATTTT	CASNRGQYNQPQHF
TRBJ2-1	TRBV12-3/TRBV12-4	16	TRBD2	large	TGTGCCAGCAGTTTCCCCAGCGGGGGGGCCAACAATGAGCAGTTCTTC	CASSFPSGGANNEQFF
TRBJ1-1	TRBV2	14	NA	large	TGTGCCAGCAGTGAATTGGGGGTGAACACTGAAGCTTTCTTT	CASSELGVNTEAFF
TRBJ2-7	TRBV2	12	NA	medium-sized	TGTGCCAGCAGTGAAGAGGGGTACGAGCAGTACTTC	CASSEEGYEQYF
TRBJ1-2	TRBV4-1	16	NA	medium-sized	TGCGCCAGCAGCCAAGCCGGGGGTGAGACTAACTATGGCTACACCTTC	CASSQAGGETNYGYTF
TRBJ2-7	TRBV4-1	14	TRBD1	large	TGCGCCAGCAGCCAGGGGACAGGTGACTACGAGCAGTACTTC	CASSQGTGDYEQYF
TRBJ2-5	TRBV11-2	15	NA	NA	TGTGCCAGCAGCCTCGGCCCGACTAGTTTTGAGACCCAGTACTTC	CASSLGPTSFETQYF
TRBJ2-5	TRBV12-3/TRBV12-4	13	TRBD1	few	TGTGCCAGCAGTTGGGGCAGGGGGGAGACCCAGTACTTC	CASSWGRGETQYF
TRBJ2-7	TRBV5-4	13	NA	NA	TGTGCCAGCAGCGTTGACCCAAACTACGAGCAGTACTTC	CASSVDPNYEQYF
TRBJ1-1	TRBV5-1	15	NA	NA	TGCGCCAGCAGCTTGAGATCAGCGCTGAACACTGAAGCTTTCTTT	CASSLRSALNTEAFF
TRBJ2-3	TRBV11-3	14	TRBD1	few	TGTGCCAGCAGCCCGGGACAGTCCACAGATACGCAGTATTTT	CASSPGQSTDTQYF
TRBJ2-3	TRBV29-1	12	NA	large	TGCAGCGTTGATTTGGGCACAGATACGCAGTATTTT	CSVDLGTDTQYF
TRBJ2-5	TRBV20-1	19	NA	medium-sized	TGCAGTGCCGAGGGAGTAATGAGGACAGCCTTCCCCGGGGGAGAGACCCAGTACTTC	CSAEGVMRTAFPGGETQYF
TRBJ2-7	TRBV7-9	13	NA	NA	TGTGCCAGCAGCTCCAGGGGCCCCTACGAGCAGTACTTC	CASSSRGPYEQYF
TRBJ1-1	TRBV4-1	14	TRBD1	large	TGCGCCAGCAGCAAACCCGGGACAGGTCGCGGAGCTTTCTTT	CASSKPGTGRGAFF
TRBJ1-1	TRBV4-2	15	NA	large	TGTGCCAGCAGCCAAGAAGATGAACAGCTCCGTGAAGCTTTCTTT	CASSQEDEQLREAFF
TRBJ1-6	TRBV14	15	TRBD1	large	TGTGCCAGCAGCCAAATGACAGGGGGCCTCTCACCCCTCCACTTT	CASSQMTGGLSPLHF
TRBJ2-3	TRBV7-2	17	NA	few	TGTGCCAGCAGCTTAGGGTCCCGGCCAGCCCGCACAGATACGCAGTATTTT	CASSLGSRPARTDTQYF
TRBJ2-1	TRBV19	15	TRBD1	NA	TGTGCCAGTTCGAGTCTCAGGGGGCATCACAATGATCAGTTCTTC	CASSSLRGHHNDQFF
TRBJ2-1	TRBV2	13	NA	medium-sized	TGTGCCAGCAGTGGGGAGCGGCACAATGAGCAGTTCTTC	CASSGERHNEQFF
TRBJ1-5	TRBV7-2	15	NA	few	TGTGCCAGCAGCAAAGACGGGAAAGGGAATCAGCCCCAGCATTTT	CASSKDGKGNQPQHF
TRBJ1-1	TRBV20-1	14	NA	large	TGCAGTGCGCAGAGGCAAGGTTTGAACACTGAAGCTTTCTTT	CSAQRQGLNTEAFF
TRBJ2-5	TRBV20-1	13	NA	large	TGCAGTGCTGCGACAGATGGGGAAGAGACCCAGTACTTC	CSAATDGEETQYF
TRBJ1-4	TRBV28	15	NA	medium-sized	TGTGCCAGCAGAGAAACGAAGGGGAATAGTGAAAAACTGTTTTTT	CASRETKGNSEKLFF
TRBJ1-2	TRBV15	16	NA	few	TGTGCCACCAGCAGAGATCCAACCGTCCCCCAACGTGGCTACACCTTC	CATSRDPTVPQRGYTF
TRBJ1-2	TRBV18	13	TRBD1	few	TGTGCCAGCTCACCCGGACAGGACTATGGCTACACCTTC	CASSPGQDYGYTF
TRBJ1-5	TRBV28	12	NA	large	TGTGCCAGCAGGTATCAGGGGCGGCCCCAGCATTTT	CASRYQGRPQHF
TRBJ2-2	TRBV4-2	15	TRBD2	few	TGTGCCAGCAGCCCGGGACTAGCGAACACCGGGGAGCTGTTTTTT	CASSPGLANTGELFF
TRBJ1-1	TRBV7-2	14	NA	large	TGTGCCAGCAGCTTAGAATGGAAGAACACTGAAGCTTTCTTT	CASSLEWKNTEAFF